What follows are 4 T cell receptor beta chains derived from one specimen sequenced in a study of cytomegalovirus exposure and HLA in healthy donors. PCR involved 60 Vbeta and 13 Jbeta primers. The protocol was immunoSEQ multiplex PCR, while the TCRdb copy is restricted to in-frame clones and leaves out a portion. The sample lists about 280,000 clones, 70% to 90% occurring once. The material sequenced was PBMCs. The receptors here all came from a woman younger than 35 in good health and CMV-seronegative.

This clone was detected once. This rearrangement joins TRBV29-1 to TRBJ1-2; D possibly corresponds to TRBD1 (5 bases). Trimming cost V 4 bases and J 6 bases, with 12 bases left between them. Germline V lookup: CDR1 SQVTM, CDR2 ANQGSEA. This CDR3 contains 12 residues. Written as DNA, the CDR3 is TGCAGCGTTGGGGGGGATCTGGATGGCTACACCTTC. It encodes CSVGGDLDGYTF.

This sequence joins TRBV19 and TRBJ1-2; 9 bases line up with TRBD1. There are 16 residues in the CDR3. Germline CDR1 and CDR2: LNHDA and SQIVND (reference sequence). V trimming: 3 bases; J trimming: 4 bases; junction bases outside the gene matches: 9. The CDR3 nucleotides read TGTGCCAGTAGTATCATCACAGGGGGCGCGATCTATGGCTACACCTTC. Translation: CASSIITGGAIYGYTF. Drawing the rest from reference TRBV19 and TRBJ1-2, the complete variable domain is DGGITQSPKYLFRKEGQNVTLSCEQNLNHDAMYWYRQDPGQGLRLIYYSQIVNDFQKGDIAEGYSVSREKKESFPLTVTSAQKNPTAFYLCASSIITGGAIYGYTFGSGTRLTVV.

The V gene is TRBV5-6, the J gene TRBJ1-3, with D tentatively TRBD1 (5 bases). Germline V lookup: CDR1 SGHDT, CDR2 YYEEEE. The CDR3 has 15 residues. V was shortened by 4 bases and J by 0 bases, with 11 bases between the two germline ends. The CDR3 is CASSRDSHSGNTIYF. In nucleotides, the CDR3 is TGTGCCAGCAGCCGGGACTCCCACTCTGGAAACACCATATATTTT. Complete variable domain (other parts from reference TRBV5-6 and TRBJ1-3): DAGVTQSPTHLIKTRGQQVTLRCSPKSGHDTVSWYQQALGQGPQFIFQYYEEEERQRGNFPDRFSGHQFPNYSSELNVNALLLGDSALYLCASSRDSHSGNTIYFGEGSWLTVV.

The genes are TRBV25-1 and TRBJ2-2, with 8 bases identical to TRBD1. The CDR3 contains 16 residues. Germline trimming cut 4 bases from V and 4 bases from J; bases unmatched to any gene: 8. Per the germline V gene, CDR1 is MGHDK and CDR2 is SYGVNS. In DNA, the CDR3 is TGTGCCAGCAGTGTGGACAGGGCGCTTGCCACCGGGGAGCTGTTTTTT. This gives the protein CASSVDRALATGELFF.